These 22 T cell receptor beta chains came from one sample sequenced in a study of T-cell memory formation after mild COVID-19. TCRdb reprocessed the 5' RACE reads with MiXCR, giving one entry per CDR3 protein. The table includes about 270,000 distinct CDR3 sequences, more than 15% detected once. Sequencing was performed on PBMCs or a T cell subset sorted from them (not recorded which). The receptor set was obtained from a man aged 18 to 35 who had mild COVID-19 (a few samples of this study predate the infection). Cell type and time point are not known.

This clonotype has only a few counts. The rearrangement links TRBV6-5 to TRBJ1-3, with D maybe TRBD1 (5 bases). Trimming pared 8 bases from V and 0 bases from J, leaving 5 bases between. This CDR3 contains 12 residues. Germline values: CDR1 MNHEY, CDR2 SVGAGI. The CDR3 nucleotides are TGTGCCAGCCAGGGCTCTGGAAACACCATATATTTT. Residues: CASQGSGNTIYF.

This clonotype has at least ten counts. The chain joins TRBV5-1 to TRBJ2-2; no firm D call. Trimming removed 4 bases from V and 6 bases from J, with 16 bases in between. The CDR3 contains 15 residues. The germline gives CDR1 SGHRS, CDR2 YFSETQ. For the CDR3, the DNA is TGCGCCAGCAGCCCCCATGGAGAGGTCGCCGGGGAGCTGTTTTTT. Encoded protein: CASSPHGEVAGELFF.

This clonotype turned up a few times. This rearrangement joins TRBV4-1 to TRBJ1-3; D uncertain. CDR1 is MGHRA and CDR2 is YSYEKL in the germline V gene. Trimming pared 2 bases from V and 0 bases from J, leaving 11 bases between. This CDR3 region has 16 residues. CDR3 in amino acids: CASSQPRQSSGNTIYF. CDR3 in DNA: TGCGCCAGCAGCCAACCGCGCCAGAGCTCTGGAAACACCATATATTTT.

The V call is TRBV24-1, the J call TRBJ2-1, with D perhaps being TRBD1 or TRBD2 (5 bases each). CDR1 KGHDR and CDR2 SFDVKD come from the germline V gene. Deletions cut 4 bases from V and 0 bases from J, with 12 bases between. CDR3 length equals 16 residues. CDR3: CATSDPGTPSYNEQFF. The CDR3 nucleotides read TGTGCCACCAGTGACCCAGGGACCCCCTCCTACAATGAGCAGTTCTTC.

In this sample, this clonotype turned up a few times. The V and J genes are TRBV4-1 and TRBJ2-2, with 10 positions matching TRBD2. The CDR3 length is 16 residues. Per germline, CDR1 MGHRA and CDR2 YSYEKL. With V trimmed by 0 bases and J by 4 bases, 2 bases remained unmatched. CDR3 coding DNA: TGCGCCAGCAGCCAAGAGGCTAGCGGGGGCACCGGGGAGCTGTTTTTT. It translates to CASSQEASGGTGELFF.

This clonotype was counted many times. The chain recombines TRBV20-1 with TRBJ2-1; tentatively, D is TRBD2 (5 bases). The V gene lost 6 bases and the J gene lost 9 bases, with 12 bases spanning the gap. There are 11 residues in the CDR3. CDR1 and CDR2 (germline): DFQATT, SNEGSKA (reference sequence). The CDR3 loop reads CSAPWSGEQFF. CDR3 bases: TGCAGTGCCCCCTGGAGCGGTGAGCAGTTCTTC.

This clonotype was picked up many times. The rearrangement links TRBV5-1 to TRBJ2-6; D unclear. Germline CDR1 and CDR2: SGHRS and YFSETQ. Trimming took off 0 bases at V and 0 bases at J, with 13 bases between the two ends. This CDR3 region has 18 residues. In DNA, the CDR3 is TGCGCCAGCAGCTTGGTACCCCCAGGAGCCTCTGGGGCCAACGTCCTGACTTTC. Its translation: CASSLVPPGASGANVLTF.

The chain uses TRBV4-1 and TRBJ1-4; D ambiguous. V lost 5 bases, J lost 1 base, and 14 bases lay in between. CDR1 MGHRA and CDR2 YSYEKL come from the germline V gene. The CDR3 has 16 residues. As DNA, the CDR3 is TGCGCCAGCAGCAAGACCGTTTCTAAAACTAATGAAAAACTGTTTTTT. Protein product: CASSKTVSKTNEKLFF.

This clonotype was found a few times. The chain employs TRBV20-1 and TRBJ2-5; D may be TRBD1 (5 bases). This CDR3 region has 12 residues. The germline gives CDR1 DFQATT, CDR2 SNEGSKA (reference sequence). V was clipped by 2 bases and J by 9 bases, with 13 bases between them. CDR3 sequence (DNA): TGCAGTGCTAGAATCCCTTCAGGGTCCCAGTACTTC. Translating it yields CSARIPSGSQYF.

This chain joins TRBV10-3 and TRBJ2-5, with TRBD2 as a possible D gene (6 bases). The CDR3 spans 13 residues. V lost 8 bases to trimming and J lost 2 bases, with 12 bases between them. Germline CDR1 ENHRY, CDR2 SYGVKD. For the CDR3, the DNA is TGTGCCATCGGCGGGGACTTACAAGAGACCCAGTACTTC. Translating gives CAIGGDLQETQYF.

The chain links TRBV10-3 to TRBJ2-4; TRBD2 agrees at 7 bases. The germline gives CDR1 ENHRY, CDR2 SYGVKD. The CDR3 covers 18 residues. The junction had 11 bases not matched to a gene; V was cut back by 3 bases and J by 0 bases. The CDR3 sequence is CAISDRKTSQRAKNIQYF. In DNA form, the CDR3 reads TGTGCCATCAGTGATCGCAAGACTAGCCAACGAGCCAAAAACATTCAGTACTTC.

This clonotype was seen a handful of times. The chain is built from TRBV3-1 and TRBJ1-1; D uncertain. The germline gives CDR1 LGHDT, CDR2 YNNKEL (reference sequence). This CDR3 has 13 amino acids. V lost 1 base and J lost 3, with 6 bases in between. Written as DNA, the CDR3 is TGTGCCAGCAGCCAAGTCGGGCACACTGAAGCTTTCTTT. It is translated as CASSQVGHTEAFF. Filled out from reference TRBV3-1 and TRBJ1-1, the complete variable domain reads DTAVSQTPKYLVTQMGNDKSIKCEQNLGHDTMYWYKQDSKKFLKIMFSYNNKELIINETVPNRFSPKSPDKAHLNLHINSLELGDSAVYFCASSQVGHTEAFFGQGTRLTVV.

CDR3: CASSFPHGEQFF. CDR3 coding DNA: TGTGCCAGCAGCTTCCCCCACGGGGAGCAGTTCTTC. This chain connects TRBV5-8 to TRBJ2-1, with D unclear. The CDR3 contains 12 residues. The germline V gene encodes CDR1 SGHTS and CDR2 YDEGEE. V was shortened by 2 bases and J by 10 bases, with 10 bases between the two germline ends.

In regard to this clonotype: The junction and the germline gene differ at one end; a read error may be behind it. The gene calls are TRBV6-2 or TRBV6-3 and TRBJ2-3; D gene unclear. The CDR3 runs 15 residues. In germline, CDR1 is MNHEY, CDR2 SVGEGT. The CDR3 is CASSYLRRITDTQYF. The CDR3 DNA reads as TGTGCCAGCAGCTACTTGAGACGAATCACAGATACGCAGTATTTT.

This clonotype was seen a handful of times. V gene TRBV5-1 combines with J gene TRBJ2-1, with 8 bases lining up with TRBD1. With 5 bases clipped from V and 8 bases from J, the junction kept 9 bases outside the gene matches. This CDR3 spans 14 amino acids. The V gene's germline CDR1 is SGHRS and CDR2 YFSETQ. The CDR3 is CASRRQGSGDEQFF. CDR3 DNA: TGCGCCAGCAGGCGACAGGGGTCGGGAGATGAGCAGTTCTTC.

The chain joins TRBV5-4 to TRBJ2-5; maybe TRBD1 (6 bases). The V gene lost 0 bases and the J gene lost 5 bases, with 14 bases spanning the gap. This CDR3 is 15 amino acids long. Germline lookup yields CDR1 SGHNT and CDR2 YYREEE (reference sequence). CDR3 residues: CASSLDWGPGETQYF. CDR3 sequence (DNA): TGTGCCAGCAGCTTGGACTGGGGGCCGGGGGAGACCCAGTACTTC.

This clonotype was seen a few times. V usage is TRBV6-5 and J usage is TRBJ2-1; the D call may be TRBD1 or TRBD2 (5 bases each). This CDR3 has 16 residues. Germline CDR1 MNHEY, CDR2 SVGAGI. The V and J ends lost 2 bases and 2 bases respectively, with 13 bases between them. The CDR3 nucleotides are TGTGCCAGCAGTTACGTGGTAGGGACCACCTACAATGAGCAGTTCTTC. It is translated as CASSYVVGTTYNEQFF.

The chain carries TRBV20-1 and TRBJ1-5; D may be TRBD1 (5 bases). V lost 3 bases and J lost 2, with 11 bases in between. Germline loops: CDR1 DFQATT, CDR2 SNEGSKA (reference sequence). The CDR3 consists of 14 residues. This chain's CDR3 is CSASPGPGNQPQHF. Here the CDR3 DNA reads TGCAGTGCTAGTCCGGGGCCGGGCAATCAGCCCCAGCATTTT.

In its sample, this clonotype was seen a few times. The chain links TRBV20-1 to TRBJ2-5, with D perhaps TRBD2 (5 bases). The V end lost 4 bases, the J end lost 0 bases, and 6 bases lay between the germline ends. The CDR3 consists of 12 residues. CDR1 DFQATT and CDR2 SNEGSKA come from the germline V gene (reference sequence). CDR3 bases: TGCAGTGCTAACGGGGACCAAGAGACCCAGTACTTC. The encoded protein is CSANGDQETQYF.

This clonotype was counted only a few times. V gene TRBV20-1 combines with J gene TRBJ1-3, with 9 bases fitting TRBD1. The CDR3 sequence is 15 residues long. V lost 0 bases, J lost 6 bases, and 6 bases stayed unmatched. Per the germline V gene, CDR1 is DFQATT and CDR2 is SNEGSKA (reference sequence). The CDR3 reads CSARDPQGAENTIYF. The CDR3 region has the DNA TGCAGTGCTAGAGATCCACAGGGGGCAGAAAACACCATATATTTT.

The chain recombines TRBV6-5 with TRBJ1-2, with a weak D call TRBD1 (6 bases). CDR1 is MNHEY, CDR2 SVGAGI, per germline. The CDR3 is 16 residues long. Trimming shortened V by 6 bases and J by 0 bases, and 17 bases separated the two germline ends. The CDR3 protein is CASRSEGDGSNYGYTF. The CDR3 DNA follows: TGTGCCAGCAGGTCTGAGGGGGACGGATCTAACTATGGCTACACCTTC.

The V and J genes are TRBV28 and TRBJ1-6, with D possibly being TRBD1 (5 bases). This CDR3 contains 17 residues. The germline V and J ends were trimmed by 3 bases and 4 bases, with 16 bases remaining between them. Germline CDR1 is MDHEN and CDR2 is SYDVKM. The CDR3: CASSLGRSTTYNSPLHF. CDR3 nucleotides: TGTGCCAGCAGTTTGGGACGGTCGACGACGTATAATTCACCCCTCCACTTT.